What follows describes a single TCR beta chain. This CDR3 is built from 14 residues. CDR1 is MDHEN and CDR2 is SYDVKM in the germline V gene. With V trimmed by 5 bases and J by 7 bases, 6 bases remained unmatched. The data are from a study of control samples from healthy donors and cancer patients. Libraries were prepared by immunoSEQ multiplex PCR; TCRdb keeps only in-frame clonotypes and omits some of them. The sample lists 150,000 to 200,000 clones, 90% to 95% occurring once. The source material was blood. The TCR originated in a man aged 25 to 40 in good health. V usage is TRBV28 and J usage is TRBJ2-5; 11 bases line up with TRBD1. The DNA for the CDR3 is TGTGCCAGCAGTCTCGGGACAGGGGGAGCGACCCAGTACTTC. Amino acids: CASSLGTGGATQYF.